This TCR beta chain was retrieved from a study of T cell responses to AZD1222 COVID-19 vaccine. Study-wide findings and caveats: Spike as a whole was targeted by vaccine-associated CD4 TCRs, dominant at 160-218 and 743-854. Clonal diversity may have been underestimated, and the donors were mostly white British, with more females than males. Nearly half of the spike-specific TCRs reportedly recognize variant regions that carry no mutations. Repertoire sampling was restricted to post-peak T cell response timepoints.

In regard to this clone: Its antigen is undetermined.

Produced via immunoSEQ multiplex PCR; TCRdb's table is partial and in-frame only. The table shows about 200,000 clones, with approximately 94% occurring only once. The V gene's germline CDR1 is MDHEN and CDR2 SYDVKM. Trimming left V 3 bases short and J 8 bases short, with 13 bases between. This CDR3 is built from 13 residues. The input for sequencing was peripheral blood, taken 28 days after the second dose of the MenACWY control vaccine. The origin of this receptor is an adult who received the MenACWY meningococcal vaccine as a control. The chain carries TRBV28 and TRBJ1-2; D is possibly TRBD1 (6 bases). The CDR3 reads CASSFGTGTGYTF. As DNA, the CDR3 is TGTGCCAGCAGTTTCGGTACAGGGACCGGCTACACCTTC.